What follows is one TCR beta chain and its context. These data belong to a study of T cell changes during pregnancy in multiple sclerosis. Here immunoSEQ multiplex PCR was the method, and the copy in TCRdb shows in-frame clones only, minus some. The repertoire has 75,000 to 90,000 clones, roughly nine tenths of them found once; the top ten carry approximately 0.2%. The source is a female donor with multiple sclerosis, enrolled in a pregnancy study. Material: CD4+ T cells from peripheral blood mononuclear cells, obtained before pregnancy.

This CDR3 is CAWTKDRATYEQYF. The CDR3 bases are TGTGCCTGGACTAAGGACAGGGCCACCTACGAGCAGTACTTC. J is TRBJ2-7 and V is TRBV30; TRBD1 matches 8 bases. Per the germline V gene, CDR1 is GTSNPN and CDR2 is SVGIG (reference sequence). The CDR3 loop spans 14 amino acids. V was clipped by 4 bases and J by 2 bases; unmatched bases: 7.